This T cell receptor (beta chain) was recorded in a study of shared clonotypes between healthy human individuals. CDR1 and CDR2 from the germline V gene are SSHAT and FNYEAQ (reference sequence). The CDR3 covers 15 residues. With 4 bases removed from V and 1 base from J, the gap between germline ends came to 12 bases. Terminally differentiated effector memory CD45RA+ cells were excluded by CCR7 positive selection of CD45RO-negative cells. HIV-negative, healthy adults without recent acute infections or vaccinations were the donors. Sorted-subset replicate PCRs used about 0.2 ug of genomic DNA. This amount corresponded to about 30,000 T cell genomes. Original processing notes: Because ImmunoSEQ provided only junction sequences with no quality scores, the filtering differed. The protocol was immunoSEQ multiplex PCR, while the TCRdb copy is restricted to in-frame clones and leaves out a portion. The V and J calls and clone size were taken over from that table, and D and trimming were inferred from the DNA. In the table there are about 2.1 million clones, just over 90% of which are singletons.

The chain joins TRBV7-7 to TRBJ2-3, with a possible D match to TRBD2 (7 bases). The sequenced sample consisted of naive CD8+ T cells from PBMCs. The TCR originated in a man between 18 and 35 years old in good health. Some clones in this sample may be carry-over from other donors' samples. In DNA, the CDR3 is TGTGCCAGCAGCTATGGAGGGGGGGGCACAGATACGCAGTATTTT. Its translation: CASSYGGGGTDTQYF.